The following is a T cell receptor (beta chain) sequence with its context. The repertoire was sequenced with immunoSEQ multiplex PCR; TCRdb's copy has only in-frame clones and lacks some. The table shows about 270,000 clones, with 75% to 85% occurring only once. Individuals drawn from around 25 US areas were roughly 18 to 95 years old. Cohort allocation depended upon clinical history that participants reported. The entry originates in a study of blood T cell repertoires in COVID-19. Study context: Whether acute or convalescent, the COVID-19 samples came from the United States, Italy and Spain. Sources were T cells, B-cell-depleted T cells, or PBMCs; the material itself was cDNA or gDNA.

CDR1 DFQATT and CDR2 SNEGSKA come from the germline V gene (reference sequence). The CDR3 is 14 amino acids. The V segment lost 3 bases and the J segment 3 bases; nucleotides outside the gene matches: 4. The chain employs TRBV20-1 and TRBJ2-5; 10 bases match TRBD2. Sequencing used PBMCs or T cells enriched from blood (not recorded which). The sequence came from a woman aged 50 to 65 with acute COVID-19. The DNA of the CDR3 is TGCAGTGCTAGTATTAGCGGGGGGAAAGAGACCCAGTACTTC. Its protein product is CSASISGGKETQYF.